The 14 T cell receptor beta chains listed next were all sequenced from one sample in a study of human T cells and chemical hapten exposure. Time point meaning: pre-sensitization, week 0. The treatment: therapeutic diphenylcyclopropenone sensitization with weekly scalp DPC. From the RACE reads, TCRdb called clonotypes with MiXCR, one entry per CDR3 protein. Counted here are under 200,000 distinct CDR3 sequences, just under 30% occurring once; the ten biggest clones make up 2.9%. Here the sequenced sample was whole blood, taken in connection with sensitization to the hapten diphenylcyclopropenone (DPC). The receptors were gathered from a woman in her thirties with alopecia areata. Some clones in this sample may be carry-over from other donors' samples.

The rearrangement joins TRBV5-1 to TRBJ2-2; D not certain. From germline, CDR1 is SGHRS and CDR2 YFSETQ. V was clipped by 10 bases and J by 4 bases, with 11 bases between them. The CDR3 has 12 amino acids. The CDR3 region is CASRIITGELFF. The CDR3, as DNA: TGCGCCTCCCGGATAATCACCGGGGAGCTGTTTTTT.

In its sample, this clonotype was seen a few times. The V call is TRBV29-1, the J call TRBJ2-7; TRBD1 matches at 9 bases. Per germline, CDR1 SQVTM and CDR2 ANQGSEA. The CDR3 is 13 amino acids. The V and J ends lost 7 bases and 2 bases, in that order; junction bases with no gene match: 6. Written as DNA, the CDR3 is TGCAGCGCTGGGACAGGGAACGCCTACGAGCAGTACTTC. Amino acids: CSAGTGNAYEQYF.

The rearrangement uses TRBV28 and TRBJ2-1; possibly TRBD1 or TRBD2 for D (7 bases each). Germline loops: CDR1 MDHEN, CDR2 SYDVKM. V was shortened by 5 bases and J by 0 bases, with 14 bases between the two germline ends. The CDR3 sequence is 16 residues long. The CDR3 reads CASSSQGGRSYNEQFF. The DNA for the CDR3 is TGTGCCAGCAGTAGTCAGGGGGGGCGCTCCTACAATGAGCAGTTCTTC.

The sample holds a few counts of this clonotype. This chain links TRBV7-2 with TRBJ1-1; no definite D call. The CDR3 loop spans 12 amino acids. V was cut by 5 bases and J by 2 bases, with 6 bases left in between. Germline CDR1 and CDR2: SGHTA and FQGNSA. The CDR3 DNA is TGTGCCAGCAGCGCCGACAACACTGAAGCTTTCTTT. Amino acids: CASSADNTEAFF. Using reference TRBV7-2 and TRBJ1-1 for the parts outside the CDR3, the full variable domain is GAGVSQSPSNKVTEKGKDVELRCDPISGHTALYWYRQSLGQGLEFLIYFQGNSAPDKSGLPSDRFSAERTGGSVSTLTIQRTQQEDSAVYLCASSADNTEAFFGQGTRLTVV.

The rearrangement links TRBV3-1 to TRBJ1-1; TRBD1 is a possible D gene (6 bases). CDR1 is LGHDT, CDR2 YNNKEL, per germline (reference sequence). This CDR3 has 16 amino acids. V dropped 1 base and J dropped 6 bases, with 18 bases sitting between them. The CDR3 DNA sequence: TGTGCCAGCAGCCAAGTGGGGGTCTGGGGGGCGGCTGAAGCTTTCTTT. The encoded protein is CASSQVGVWGAAEAFF.

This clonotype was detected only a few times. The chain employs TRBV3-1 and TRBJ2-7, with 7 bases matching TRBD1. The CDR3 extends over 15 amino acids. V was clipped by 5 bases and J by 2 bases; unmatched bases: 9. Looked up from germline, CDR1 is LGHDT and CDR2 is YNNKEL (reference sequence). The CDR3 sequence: CASSSHRDRAYEQYF. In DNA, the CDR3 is TGTGCCAGCAGCTCACACCGGGACAGAGCCTACGAGCAGTACTTC.

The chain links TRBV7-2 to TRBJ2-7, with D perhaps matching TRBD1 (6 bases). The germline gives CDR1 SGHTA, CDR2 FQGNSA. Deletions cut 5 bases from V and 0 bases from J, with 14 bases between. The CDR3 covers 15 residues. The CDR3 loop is CASSPSQGLSYEQYF. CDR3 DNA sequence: TGTGCCAGCAGCCCCTCACAGGGTCTCTCCTACGAGCAGTACTTC.

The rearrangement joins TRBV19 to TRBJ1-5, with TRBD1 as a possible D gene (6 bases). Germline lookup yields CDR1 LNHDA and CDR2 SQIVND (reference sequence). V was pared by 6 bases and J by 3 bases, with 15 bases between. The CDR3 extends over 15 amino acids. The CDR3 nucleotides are TGTGCCAGTAGCAGAGAAACAGGGACCAATCAGCCCCAGCATTTT. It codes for CASSRETGTNQPQHF.

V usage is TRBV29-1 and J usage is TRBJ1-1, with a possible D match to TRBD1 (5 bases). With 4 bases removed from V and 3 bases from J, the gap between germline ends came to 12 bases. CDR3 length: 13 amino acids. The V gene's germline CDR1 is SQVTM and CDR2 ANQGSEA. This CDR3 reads CSVGGEQDTEAFF. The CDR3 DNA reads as TGCAGCGTTGGGGGGGAACAAGACACTGAAGCTTTCTTT.

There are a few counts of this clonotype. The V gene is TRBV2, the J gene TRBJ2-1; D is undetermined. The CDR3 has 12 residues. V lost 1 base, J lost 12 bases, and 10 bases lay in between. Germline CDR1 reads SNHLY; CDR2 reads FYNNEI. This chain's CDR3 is CASSEGSPSQFF. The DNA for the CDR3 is TGTGCCAGCAGTGAAGGGAGTCCTTCGCAGTTCTTC.

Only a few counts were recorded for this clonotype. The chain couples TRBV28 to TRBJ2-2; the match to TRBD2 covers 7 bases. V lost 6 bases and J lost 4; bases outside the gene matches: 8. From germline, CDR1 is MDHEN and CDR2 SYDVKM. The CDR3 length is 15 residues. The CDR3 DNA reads TGTGCCAGCAGCCCCGCGGGGGTGGGCACCGGGGAGCTGTTTTTT. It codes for CASSPAGVGTGELFF.

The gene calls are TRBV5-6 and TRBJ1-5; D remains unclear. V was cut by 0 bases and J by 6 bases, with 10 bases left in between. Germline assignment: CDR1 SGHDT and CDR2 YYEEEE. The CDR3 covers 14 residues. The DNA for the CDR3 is TGTGCCAGCAGCTTGGGGCAGGTCGGTCAGCCCCAGCATTTT. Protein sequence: CASSLGQVGQPQHF.

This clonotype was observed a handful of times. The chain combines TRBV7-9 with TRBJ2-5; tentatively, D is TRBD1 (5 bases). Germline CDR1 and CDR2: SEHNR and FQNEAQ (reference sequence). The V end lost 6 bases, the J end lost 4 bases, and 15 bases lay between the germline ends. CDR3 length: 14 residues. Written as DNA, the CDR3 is TGTGCCAGCAGTCCAGGGTCAACAAGAGAGACCCAGTACTTC. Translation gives CASSPGSTRETQYF.

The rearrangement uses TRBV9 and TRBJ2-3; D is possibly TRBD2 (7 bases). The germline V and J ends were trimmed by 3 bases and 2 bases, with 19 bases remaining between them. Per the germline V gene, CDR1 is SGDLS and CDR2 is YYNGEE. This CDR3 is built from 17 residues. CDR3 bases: TGTGCCAGCAGCGCCGGGAGGATCGGGGGGCACACAGATACGCAGTATTTT. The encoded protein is CASSAGRIGGHTDTQYF.